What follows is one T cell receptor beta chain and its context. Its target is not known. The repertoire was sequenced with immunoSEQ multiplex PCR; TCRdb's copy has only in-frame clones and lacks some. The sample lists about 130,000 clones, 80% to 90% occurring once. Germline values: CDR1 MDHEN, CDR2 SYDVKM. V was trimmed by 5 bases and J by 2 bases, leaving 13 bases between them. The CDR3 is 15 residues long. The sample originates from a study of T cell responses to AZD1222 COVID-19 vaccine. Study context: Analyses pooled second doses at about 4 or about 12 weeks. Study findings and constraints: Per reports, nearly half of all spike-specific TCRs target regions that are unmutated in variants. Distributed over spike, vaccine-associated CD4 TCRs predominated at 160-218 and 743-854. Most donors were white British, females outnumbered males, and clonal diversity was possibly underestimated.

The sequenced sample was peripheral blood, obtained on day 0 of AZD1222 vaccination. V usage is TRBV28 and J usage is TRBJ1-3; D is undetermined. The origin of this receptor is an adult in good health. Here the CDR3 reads CASSPSEAPGNTIYF. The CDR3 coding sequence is TGTGCCAGCAGTCCCTCCGAGGCACCTGGAAACACCATATATTTT.